A single sample is the source of the 13 T cell receptor beta chains below, sequenced in a study of T cells in Graves' hyperthyroidism and ophthalmopathy. Using RNA transcripts as the source, TCR beta CDR3 regions were amplified. The TCR CDR3 was amplified in a first-round RT-PCR using the HTBI primer set. TCRdb independently ran MiXCR on the multiplex PCR reads; one entry per CDR3 protein. This table holds nearly 750,000 distinct CDR3 sequences, 30% to 40% found once. Material: blood. These receptor sequences come from a woman aged 40 to 50 with Graves' hyperthyroidism.

This clonotype came up a few times. J is TRBJ2-6 and V is TRBV14, with a possible D match to TRBD2 (7 bases). The germline V gene has CDR1 SGHDN and CDR2 FVKESK. Trimming pared 3 bases from V and 0 bases from J, leaving 21 bases between. CDR3 length: 20 residues. The CDR3 here is CASSHALGGTRISGANVLTF. The DNA of the CDR3 is TGTGCCAGCAGCCACGCACTGGGGGGGACAAGGATCTCTGGGGCCAACGTCCTGACTTTC.

CDR3 in amino acids: CASSFHGNTIYF. The CDR3 nucleotides are TGTGCCAGCAGTTTCCATGGAAACACCATATATTTT. The chain employs TRBV28 and TRBJ1-3; D is undetermined. This CDR3 is built from 12 residues. Germline CDR1 is MDHEN and CDR2 is SYDVKM. V was pared by 3 bases and J by 3 bases, with 3 bases between.

This clonotype was detected only a few times. This chain connects TRBV19 to TRBJ2-2, with 11 bases fitting TRBD2. V trimming: 5 bases; J trimming: 4 bases; junction bases outside the gene matches: 9. This CDR3 has 17 residues. The germline V gene has CDR1 LNHDA and CDR2 SQIVND (reference sequence). CDR3 protein: CASSLTSGRRGTGELFF. DNA of the CDR3: TGTGCCAGTAGTCTTACTAGCGGGAGACGAGGCACCGGGGAGCTGTTTTTT. Filled out from reference TRBV19 and TRBJ2-2, the complete variable domain reads DGGITQSPKYLFRKEGQNVTLSCEQNLNHDAMYWYRQDPGQGLRLIYYSQIVNDFQKGDIAEGYSVSREKKESFPLTVTSAQKNPTAFYLCASSLTSGRRGTGELFFGEGSRLTVL.

As to this clonotype: One end of the junction is discordant with germline, which a read error may explain. The CDR3 coding sequence is TGTGCCAGCAGTGATTGGGGGGCGCAGATGTCCGGCTACACCTTC. Protein product: CASSDWGAQMSGYTF. V usage is TRBV10-2 and J usage is TRBJ1-2; D might be TRBD1 (6 bases). The V gene's germline CDR1 is WSHSY and CDR2 SAAADI. This CDR3 is built from 15 residues.

The rearrangement joins TRBV12-3 or TRBV12-4 to TRBJ2-7; 10 bases align to TRBD1. J gave up 6 bases and V 5 bases, and 10 bases lay outside the gene matches. This CDR3 comprises 15 residues. The DNA of the CDR3 is TGTGCCAGCAGTCCCGGGACAGGGGAGTTCGGCGAGCAGTACTTC. Protein sequence: CASSPGTGEFGEQYF.

This chain connects TRBV25-1 to TRBJ2-5; a weak D match, TRBD2 (6 bases). The CDR3 spans 12 residues. Between the trimmed V and J ends, which lost 11 bases and 4 bases, there was a span of 14 bases. In germline, CDR1 is MGHDK, CDR2 SYGVNS. CDR3: CAWGRDLETQYF. CDR3 nucleotide sequence: TGTGCCTGGGGCCGGGACTTAGAGACCCAGTACTTC.

The chain carries TRBV6-1 and TRBJ1-4; D might be TRBD1 (5 bases). This CDR3 has 13 amino acids. Germline V gene lookup returns CDR1 MNHNS and CDR2 SASEGT. Trimming stripped 5 bases from V and 4 bases from J, with 8 bases between. Here the CDR3 DNA reads TGTGCCAGCAGTAAGGGGCTTAATGAAAAACTGTTTTTT. Translated: CASSKGLNEKLFF.

This clonotype came up a few times. The chain is built from TRBV4-3 and TRBJ1-2; D not resolved. The CDR3 spans 13 residues. The germline gives CDR1 LGHNA, CDR2 YSLEER. V was clipped by 1 base and J by 6 bases, with 9 bases between them. Here the CDR3 reads CASSQGREDGYTF. Here the CDR3 DNA reads TGCGCCAGCAGCCAAGGACGGGAGGATGGCTACACCTTC.

Note on this clonotype: Since a much larger clone is just one base distant, this may be a read error. The genes are TRBV7-2 and TRBJ2-7; D could derive from TRBD1 or TRBD2 (5 bases each). This CDR3 has 13 amino acids. The germline V gene encodes CDR1 SGHTA and CDR2 FQGNSA. The CDR3 bases are TGCGCCAGCACACCCCGCTTGGGGGACGGGCAGTACTTC. Translation: CASTPRLGDGQYF. Together with reference TRBV7-2 and TRBJ2-7, the CDR3 gives the full variable domain: GAGVSQSPSNKVTEKGKDVELRCDPISGHTALYWYRQSLGQGLEFLIYFQGNSAPDKSGLPSDRFSAERTGGSVSTLTIQRTQQEDSAVYLCASTPRLGDGQYFGPGTRLTVT.

CDR3 sequence: CASSLEQSSYEQYF. CDR3 sequence (DNA): TGTGCCAGCAGTTTAGAACAGAGCTCCTACGAGCAGTACTTC. The rearrangement links TRBV12-3 or TRBV12-4 to TRBJ2-7; D is undetermined. This CDR3 is built from 14 residues. The V end was cut by 1 base, the J end by 0 bases, with 7 bases between.

This clonotype appeared many times. This chain uses TRBV6-5 with TRBJ1-2, with 7 bases aligning to TRBD1. The germline V gene encodes CDR1 MNHEY and CDR2 SVGAGI. V lost 10 bases to trimming and J lost 8 bases; unmatched junction nucleotides: 13. CDR3 size: 13 residues. The CDR3 loop reads CATQTSGGRGYTF. CDR3 bases: TGTGCCACCCAAACGTCAGGGGGAAGAGGCTACACCTTC.

This clonotype was found many times. The genes are TRBV13 and TRBJ1-6; D gene ambiguous. This CDR3 has 14 residues. Germline values: CDR1 PRHDT, CDR2 FYEKMQ (reference sequence). The V gene lost 0 bases and the J gene lost 9 bases, with 9 bases spanning the gap. The CDR3 spells CASSLGAAVSPLHF. In DNA, the CDR3 is TGTGCCAGCAGCTTAGGGGCGGCGGTTTCACCCCTCCACTTT.

This clonotype was detected many times. J is TRBJ2-2 and V is TRBV5-1, with D unclear. The ends were cut back, 1 base at V and 7 bases at J, with 2 bases in the middle. Germline V gives CDR1 SGHRS, CDR2 YFSETQ. The CDR3 is 11 amino acids. DNA of the CDR3: TGCGCCAGCAGCTTGCTCGGGGAGCTGTTTTTT. Translation: CASSLLGELFF.